Listed here are 3 T cell receptor beta chains from one sample, sequenced in a study of glioma-infiltrating T cells after dendritic cell vaccination. The assay was immunoSEQ multiplex PCR, and TCRdb's table has in-frame clones only and misses some. The sample shows roughly 50,000 clones, approximately 91% of them seen only once. The time point: after dendritic cell vaccination, including at tumor progression/relapse. The sequenced sample was blood, obtained after dendritic cell vaccination. The source is a human donor with glioblastoma.

The gene calls are TRBV10-3 and TRBJ2-3; D unclear. Trimming took off 4 bases at V and 4 bases at J, with 6 bases between the two ends. This CDR3 comprises 12 residues. CDR1 and CDR2 from the germline V gene are ENHRY and SYGVKD. In nucleotides, the CDR3 is TGTGCCATCAGTGCGGTCGCAGATACGCAGTATTTT. As protein: CAISAVADTQYF.

This clone was picked up one time. The J gene is TRBJ2-1, the V gene TRBV5-4, with no clear D. Trimming removed 2 bases from V and 0 bases from J, with 9 bases in between. CDR3 length: 15 amino acids. Germline V gene lookup returns CDR1 SGHNT and CDR2 YYREEE (reference sequence). CDR3 sequence reads: CASSFAPSSYNEQFF. The CDR3 nucleotides are TGTGCCAGCAGCTTTGCCCCGAGCTCCTACAATGAGCAGTTCTTC.

V usage is TRBV30 and J usage is TRBJ1-2; 8 bases fit TRBD1. V shed 7 bases, J shed 8 bases, and the junction held 12 bases outside the gene matches. Germline loops: CDR1 GTSNPN, CDR2 SVGIG (reference sequence). This CDR3 has 13 residues. The CDR3 bases are TGTGCCTCACCTCCCCAGGGGGCGCCGGGCTACACCTTC. This codes for CASPPQGAPGYTF.